The T cell receptor (beta chain) described here comes from a study of blood T cell repertoires in COVID-19. The ends were cut back, 0 bases at V and 0 bases at J, with 18 bases in the middle. From germline, CDR1 is LGHNT and CDR2 FRNRAP. The CDR3 sequence is 19 residues long. This table comes from immunoSEQ multiplex PCR, and its TCRdb copy is limited to in-frame clones, with some not included. The table records just over 650,000 clones, approximately 90% of them present only once. The clonotype originates from a woman between 18 and 30 years old with acute or convalescent COVID-19. This chain joins TRBV12-5 and TRBJ1-5, with D possibly TRBD1 on 6 matching bases. Sequencing was done on a sample of peripheral blood. In DNA form, the CDR3 reads TGTGCTAGTGGTTTGGTAGCGGGGGGCACGTCAGATAGCAATCAGCCCCAGCATTTT. Its translation: CASGLVAGGTSDSNQPQHF.